This T cell receptor beta chain was recovered during a study of early T cells in non-severe SARS-CoV-2 infection. Germline V gives CDR1 MGHRA, CDR2 YSYEKL. The CDR3 is made up of 12 amino acids. Trimming took off 5 bases at V and 5 bases at J, with 9 bases between the two ends. Each single cDNA molecule received a unique molecular identifier. MiXCR, applied by TCRdb to the 5' RACE reads, yields one record per CDR3 protein. Found here are approximately 71,000 distinct CDR3 sequences, about a tenth of them singletons; the top ten hold around 6.4%. The sample was whole blood. The clonotype comes from an adult who was a healthcare worker with PCR-confirmed SARS-CoV-2 infection or an uninfected control (not recorded which). This rearrangement joins TRBV4-1 to TRBJ2-5, with D unclear. The CDR3 reads CASSSGEETQYF. As DNA, the CDR3 is TGCGCCAGCAGCTCTGGCGAGGAGACCCAGTACTTC.